This is a list of T cell receptor beta chains from one sample in a study of blood T cell repertoires in COVID-19. Generated by immunoSEQ multiplex PCR, the TCRdb table keeps only in-frame clones and is missing some. The sample includes fewer than 300,000 clones, over 75% of them seen just once. Sequenced sample: PBMCs or T cells enriched from blood (not recorded which). These receptors were obtained from a young woman who had recovered from COVID-19. CDR3s include the opening cysteine and the closing phenylalanine or tryptophan. Fields, in order: J gene, clone size, V gene, D gene, CDR3 length, CDR3 DNA, CDR3 protein. The D gene is left open where the match is weak. Some rows mark clone size as missing; the rest say once, few, many or name a class of expanded clone.

>TRBJ1-5|.|TRBV19|TRBD1|15
TGTGCCAGTAACACCCAGGGGGTTGGCAATCAGCCCCAGCATTTT
CASNTQGVGNQPQHF
>TRBJ2-7|.|TRBV6-2/TRBV6-3|TRBD2|21
TGTGCCAGCAGTTACGATACAACTAGCGGGAGTCCTACGAGGCAGCTTTACGAGCAGTACTTC
CASSYDTTSGSPTRQLYEQYF
>TRBJ1-1|.|TRBV30|TRBD1|13
TGTGCCTGGGGAAGGGGGCAAAGGACTGAAGCTTTCTTT
CAWGRGQRTEAFF
>TRBJ2-7|.|TRBV30|.|11
TGTGCCTGGAGTGAGCCCCACGAGCAGTACTTC
CAWSEPHEQYF
>TRBJ2-7|.|TRBV4-3|TRBD2|15
TGCGCCAGCAGCCAGTCGGTAGCGGGGCCCTACGAGCAGTACTTC
CASSQSVAGPYEQYF
>TRBJ2-7|.|TRBV28|TRBD2|23
TGTGCCAGCAGTTCGCTCAACTCCGTTCAAGGGACTAGCGGGAGGAGAACGAGCTACGAGCAGTACTTC
CASSSLNSVQGTSGRRTSYEQYF
>TRBJ1-1|once|TRBV5-1|TRBD1|17
TGCGCCAGCAGCCCGGGGACAGGGGGTAGGTCTGCCACTGAAGCTTTCTTT
CASSPGTGGRSATEAFF
>TRBJ2-7|.|TRBV2|.|13
TGTGCCAGCAGTGAAGGGTGGTCGGACGAGCAGTACTTC
CASSEGWSDEQYF
>TRBJ2-5|.|TRBV27|.|13
TGTGCCAGCAGTCCCTTGGCGAACGGGGCCCAGTACTTC
CASSPLANGAQYF
>TRBJ2-5|.|TRBV19|TRBD2|15
TGTGCCAGTGGACGGACTAGCGGGATGGGAGAGACCCAGTACTTC
CASGRTSGMGETQYF
>TRBJ1-5|.|TRBV27|TRBD1|16
TGTGCCAGCAGTTCCCGGGACAGGGGCCAGAATCAGCCCCAGCATTTT
CASSSRDRGQNQPQHF
>TRBJ2-2|.|TRBV27|TRBD2|15
TGTGCCAGCAGTTTACTAGCGGGAGGGCCCGGGGAGCTGTTTTTT
CASSLLAGGPGELFF
>TRBJ1-2|.|TRBV3-1/TRBV3-2|.|14
TGTGCCAGCAGCCAAACCGACAGGCTTCATGGCTACACCTTC
CASSQTDRLHGYTF
>TRBJ2-7|.|TRBV18|.|14
TGTGCCAGCTCACCACCGGACAGAGTCTACGAGCAGTACTTC
CASSPPDRVYEQYF
>TRBJ2-1|.|TRBV13|.|18
TGTGCCAGCAGCACACCAGACTGGGGGGAGGACCAACACAATGAGCAGTTCTTC
CASSTPDWGEDQHNEQFF
>TRBJ2-3|.|TRBV29-1|TRBD2|17
TGCAGCGTTGAAATGAGCGGGAGGGTGTTGGGGGCAGATACGCAGTATTTT
CSVEMSGRVLGADTQYF
>TRBJ2-7|.|TRBV9|TRBD1|14
TGTGCCAGCAGCAAGCGGACAGGGGACAACGAGCAGTACTTC
CASSKRTGDNEQYF
>TRBJ2-5|.|TRBV7-9|TRBD2|16
TGTGCCAGCAGCTTAGCCGGGACTAGCGGGAAAGAGACCCAGTACTTC
CASSLAGTSGKETQYF
>TRBJ2-2|.|TRBV27|.|15
TGTGCCAGCAGCCCTAGCGACCCCAGGGCCGGGGAGCTGTTTTTT
CASSPSDPRAGELFF
>TRBJ1-2|.|TRBV10-2|TRBD1|14
TGCGCCAGCAGTGAAGTACAGGGGTATTATGGCTACACCTTC
CASSEVQGYYGYTF
>TRBJ2-1|.|TRBV9|.|14
TGTGCCAGCAGCGTGACTGTAACATCCAATGAGCAGTTCTTC
CASSVTVTSNEQFF
>TRBJ2-7|.|TRBV15|.|17
TGTGCCACCAGCAGAGAAATCGGGGATTTGGTACCCTACGAGCAGTACTTC
CATSREIGDLVPYEQYF
>TRBJ1-1|.|TRBV5-8|.|14
TGTGCCAGCAGCTTGGGCAGGATGGGCACTGAAGCTTTCTTT
CASSLGRMGTEAFF
>TRBJ2-1|.|TRBV6-5|TRBD2|14
TGTGCCAGCAGTCTGTCGGGAGGCTACAATGAGCAGTTCTTC
CASSLSGGYNEQFF
>TRBJ2-2|.|TRBV15|TRBD2|16
TGTGCCACCAGCAGGAATAGCGGGTCCAGGGCCGGGGAGCTGTTTTTT
CATSRNSGSRAGELFF
>TRBJ2-3|.|TRBV27|TRBD1|17
TGTGCCAGCAGTTTCCTCCCCCGGGACAGGGGCACAGATACGCAGTATTTT
CASSFLPRDRGTDTQYF
>TRBJ2-3|.|TRBV28|.|12
TGTGCCAGCAGTCCCCAGTCAGATACGCAGTATTTT
CASSPQSDTQYF
>TRBJ2-2|.|TRBV7-8|.|15
TGTGCCAGCAGCTTAGGCGCCACGAACACCGGGGAGCTGTTTTTT
CASSLGATNTGELFF
>TRBJ1-4|once|TRBV7-9|TRBD1|15
TGTGCCAGCAGCCTTTCGACAGGGTTTAATGAAAAACTGTTTTTT
CASSLSTGFNEKLFF
>TRBJ2-1|.|TRBV6-2/TRBV6-3|TRBD2|17
TGTGCCAGCAGTTATTCCTCACCGGGACTAGCGGGAGCCCAGCAGTTCTTC
CASSYSSPGLAGAQQFF
>TRBJ1-4|.|TRBV27|TRBD1|13
TGTGCCAGCAGGAGACAGGGTGGAATGAAACTGTTTTTT
CASRRQGGMKLFF
>TRBJ2-5|.|TRBV5-1|TRBD2|15
TGCGCCAGCAGCCACCGGGGGGGGCGGCAAGAGACCCAGTACTTC
CASSHRGGRQETQYF
>TRBJ2-3|.|TRBV9|.|14
TGTGCCAGCAGCGTAGCTACGAAGACAGATACGCAGTATTTT
CASSVATKTDTQYF
>TRBJ2-7|.|TRBV10-1|.|14
TGCGCCAGCAGTGAGTTTGAACAGGGTTACGAGCAGTACTTC
CASSEFEQGYEQYF
>TRBJ1-5|few|TRBV28|TRBD1|14
TGTGCCAGCAGAAGGACAGGGGGCCATCAGCCCCAGCATTTT
CASRRTGGHQPQHF
>TRBJ1-1|.|TRBV20-1|TRBD1|13
TGCAGTGCTAGTAAGGGGGCCGGGACTGAAGCTTTCTTT
CSASKGAGTEAFF
>TRBJ1-5|.|TRBV7-2|TRBD1|12
TGTGCCAGCGGACAGGGGGGCCAGCCCCAGCATTTT
CASGQGGQPQHF
>TRBJ2-2|once|TRBV5-1|.|20
TGCGCCAGCAGCCGCGGGACAGACGAAAAATTTCCCGGGTACACCGGGGAGCTGTTTTTT
CASSRGTDEKFPGYTGELFF
>TRBJ2-2|once|TRBV28|TRBD1|16
TGTGCCAGCAGTCTTACAACGGGACAGACCACCGGGGAGCTGTTTTTT
CASSLTTGQTTGELFF
>TRBJ2-2|.|TRBV5-8|.|17
TGTGCCAGCAGCCCAGGACTACTCACCTCTAACACCGGGGAGCTGTTTTTT
CASSPGLLTSNTGELFF
>TRBJ1-1|once|TRBV27|TRBD1|16
TGTGCCAGCAGTTTAATTTATAGGGGGCCGAACACTGAAGCTTTCTTT
CASSLIYRGPNTEAFF
>TRBJ2-1|.|TRBV13|TRBD1|15
TGTGCCAGCAGGCCGCCGGGACAGGGATACAATGAGCAGTTCTTC
CASRPPGQGYNEQFF
>TRBJ2-5|few|TRBV5-4|.|14
TGTGCCAGCAGCCACAGTAACCGGGGAGAGACCCAGTACTTC
CASSHSNRGETQYF
>TRBJ2-3|.|TRBV5-4|.|16
TGTGCCAGCAGCGGTCGTGTCAGCGGAGACACAGATACGCAGTATTTT
CASSGRVSGDTDTQYF
>TRBJ2-3|.|TRBV9|.|16
TGTGCCAGCAGCGTAGCTACAGGATCTAGCACAGATACGCAGTATTTT
CASSVATGSSTDTQYF
>TRBJ2-1|.|TRBV7-8|.|15
TGTGCCAGCAGCTTAGTTACGGGACTCTACAATGAGCAGTTCTTC
CASSLVTGLYNEQFF
>TRBJ1-2|.|TRBV28|.|12
TGTGCCAGCAGCGTGACTTCTCGAGGCTACACCTTC
CASSVTSRGYTF
>TRBJ2-3|.|TRBV19|.|13
TGTGCCACCCGGAGCAGGGGCACAGATACGCAGTATTTT
CATRSRGTDTQYF
>TRBJ2-1|.|TRBV7-2|TRBD1|14
TGTGCCAGCAATTCAGGGGGCTCCTCCAATGAGCAGTTCTTC
CASNSGGSSNEQFF
>TRBJ1-2|once|TRBV3-1/TRBV3-2|.|14
TGTGCCAGCAGTGGGGGGTCAGGGAACTATGGCTACACCTTC
CASSGGSGNYGYTF
>TRBJ2-1|few|TRBV3-1/TRBV3-2|.|16
TGTGCCAGCAGCCCAGGGTGGCGGGGATCCTACAATGAGCAGTTCTTC
CASSPGWRGSYNEQFF
>TRBJ2-2|.|TRBV2|TRBD1|21
TGTGCCAGCAGGGGCCTTATAGGGGGCTTTGTGGGTCCAAGTGGCGCCGGGGAGCTGTTTTTT
CASRGLIGGFVGPSGAGELFF
>TRBJ1-4|.|TRBV4-3|TRBD1|15
TGCGCCAGCAGCCAAGATACAGGGGGAAATGAAAAACTGTTTTTT
CASSQDTGGNEKLFF
>TRBJ1-5|.|TRBV30|.|15
TGTGCCTGGAGTGTAGCAGGACTTAGCAATCAGCCCCAGCATTTT
CAWSVAGLSNQPQHF
>TRBJ1-3|.|TRBV28|.|15
TGTGCCAGCAGCCCGGACAGAAGCTCTGGAAACACCATATATTTT
CASSPDRSSGNTIYF
>TRBJ2-1|.|TRBV29-1|TRBD1|13
TGCAGCATCCGGGACAGCGGAGGCAATGAGCAGTTCTTC
CSIRDSGGNEQFF
>TRBJ2-7|.|TRBV27|TRBD2|13
TGTGCCAGCAGCGGACTAGTACCTAGTGAGCAGTACTTC
CASSGLVPSEQYF